The source of this TCR beta chain is a study of cytomegalovirus exposure and HLA in healthy donors (dated by TCRdb to the late 2010s). Notes on the research overall: A later analysis indicated that the 130 or so validation repertoires were generated on the platform also employed for the approximately 690 repertoires of the first cohort. The study aimed to test whether cataloging public T cell receptors could reveal signatures of past pathogen exposure. A separate validation cohort of roughly 110 different subjects was used in addition to the roughly 670-subject first cohort. To predict cytomegalovirus infection status, the study brought together high-throughput TCR immunosequencing, statistical association of individual TCRs with disease status, and machine learning. Overall study results and their limits: Of the cluster scores, 85% to 95% were above 0 in a later analysis, which found that TCRs clustered in the first cohort also tended to co-occur in the 95 to 150 validation repertoires. Three of the identified cytomegalovirus-associated TCR beta chains were confirmed in vitro to be specific for cytomegalovirus antigens. It was suggested by the authors that the approach could potentially be generalized to other disease states and immunological phenotypes. Most TCR sequences were seen in very few donors, while some public TCRs were found in many individuals. The classifier was reported to diagnose cytomegalovirus status with high specificity and sensitivity in both the original cohort and the validation cohort. The study listed 164 TCR beta chains as associated with cytomegalovirus. All 120 repertoires were used to score co-occurrence in the validation cohort in a later analysis, because that analysis had no HLA typing for the cohort.

Trimming costs V 7 bases and J 5 bases, and their ends lie 5 bases apart. The CDR3 spans 11 residues, from the cysteine through the phenylalanine. Only the CDR3 region is kept as DNA, spanning 33 bases read in frame from base 1. The library came from the immunoSEQ multiplex PCR assay. On the study's bioinformatics: A statistical classification framework was built for diagnosing cytomegalovirus status from the catalog of TCR beta chain sequences. TCRdb provides this immuneACCESS table in a form limited to in-frame rearrangements. Some clones are lacking; in checked studies, under half of them reflect an unresolved V gene, and why the rest are absent is not known. V, J and clone size are taken as reported in that table, and D and trimming were inferred from the DNA itself. This sample comprises some 130,000 clones, 88% of them detected only once. The ten largest account for approximately 1.5% of the sample.

The donors were included in the validation cohort of roughly 130 subjects, a group kept apart from the approximately 700-subject first cohort. With regard to this clone: This clone's antigen is unknown. No clone much larger than this one lies a single base away; base qualities are absent.

Recombination linked TRBV23-1 to TRBJ2-2, with the D gene call left open. TRBV23-1 is recorded as an ORF, its role being uncertain. This TCR derives from a man aged 30 to 45 in good health and CMV-seronegative. Sequenced sample: PBMCs. The nucleotide sequence reads as follows: TGCGCCAGCAACGGTACCGGGGAGCTGTTTTTT. Translated, this is CASNGTGELFF.